This T cell receptor beta chain was identified during a study of shared clonotypes between healthy human individuals. There are 16 residues in the CDR3. V shed 0 bases, J shed 6 bases, and the junction held 6 bases outside the gene matches. Germline loops: CDR1 SGHDT, CDR2 YYEEEE. Naive CD8 cells lacked CD45RO, underwent positive selection for CCR7 and left out terminally differentiated effector memory CD45RA+ cells. Only in-frame clones appear in the TCRdb table, and some are missing; sequencing was by immunoSEQ multiplex PCR. The table records nearly 2 million clones, roughly 94% of them present only once.

The receptor comes from a man aged 18 to 29 in good health. This chain uses TRBV5-6 with TRBJ2-1; 10 bases match TRBD2. Sequenced input: naive CD8+ T cells sorted from blood. CDR3 sequence (DNA): TGTGCCAGCAGCTTGGCGCTAGCGGGAGTGGGCAATGAGCAGTTCTTC. Translated: CASSLALAGVGNEQFF.